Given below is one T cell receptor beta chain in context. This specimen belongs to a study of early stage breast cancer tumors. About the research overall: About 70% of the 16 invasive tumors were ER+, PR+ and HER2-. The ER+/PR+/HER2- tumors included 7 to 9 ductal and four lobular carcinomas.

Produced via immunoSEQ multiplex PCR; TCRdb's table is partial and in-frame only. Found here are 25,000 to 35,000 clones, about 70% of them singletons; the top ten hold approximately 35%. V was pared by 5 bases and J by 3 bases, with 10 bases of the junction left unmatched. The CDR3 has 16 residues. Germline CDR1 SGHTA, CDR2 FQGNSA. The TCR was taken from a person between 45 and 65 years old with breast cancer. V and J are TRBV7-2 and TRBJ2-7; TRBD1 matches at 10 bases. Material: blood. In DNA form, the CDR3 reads TGTGCCAGCAGCCAACCCGGGACAGGGGCCCTCTACGAGCAGTACTTC. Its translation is CASSQPGTGALYEQYF.